Sequencing of this TCR beta chain was carried out in a study of T-cell memory formation after mild COVID-19. Across the whole study: TCR clusters were mostly confined to one donor each.

From the 5' RACE reads, TCRdb called clonotypes with MiXCR, one entry per CDR3 protein. Among about 250,000 distinct CDR3 sequences listed, 15% were seen once. CDR1 is SGHTA and CDR2 is FQGNSA in the germline V gene. Trimming pared 7 bases from V and 6 bases from J, leaving 15 bases between. This CDR3 is 13 amino acids long. Sequencing was performed on PBMCs or a T cell subset sorted from them (not recorded which). The chain links TRBV7-2 to TRBJ1-1, with D perhaps matching TRBD1 (5 bases). The TCR sequence derives from an adult woman who had mild COVID-19 (a few samples of this study predate the infection). Cell type and time point are not known. The CDR3 DNA sequence: TGTGCCAGCAAAAACCAGGGTCTGGCTGAAGCTTTCTTT. Its protein product is CASKNQGLAEAFF.